The 3 T cell receptor beta chains reported below all come from one sample, sequenced in a study of shared clonotypes between healthy human individuals. Assay: immunoSEQ multiplex PCR; the TCRdb copy retains only in-frame clones and omits some. This table has some 2,400,000 clones, 90% to 96% appearing once. Sequenced sample: naive CD4+ T cells sorted from blood. Subset here: CD45RA+ positively selected. Source of these receptors: a man aged 18 to 29 in good health.

This chain links TRBV28 with TRBJ1-2; D not certain. The CDR3 is made up of 11 amino acids. Germline CDR1 is MDHEN and CDR2 is SYDVKM. The V gene lost 7 bases and the J gene lost 3 bases, with 6 bases spanning the gap. The chain's CDR3 is CASIPDYGYTF. CDR3 in DNA: TGTGCCAGCATTCCGGACTATGGCTACACCTTC.

V is TRBV2 and J is TRBJ1-5, with 9 positions matching TRBD1. The CDR3 runs 17 residues. V lost 0 bases, J lost 6 bases, and 9 bases stayed unmatched. Germline loops: CDR1 SNHLY, CDR2 FYNNEI. In DNA form, the CDR3 reads TGTGCCAGCAGTGAAGCGGCTGGGACAGGGATTTTTCAGCCCCAGCATTTT. Protein: CASSEAAGTGIFQPQHF.

J is TRBJ2-4 and V is TRBV29-1; weak D call: TRBD2 (5 bases). V was shortened by 2 bases and J by 6 bases, with 8 bases between the two germline ends. Germline V gene data show CDR1 as SQVTM and CDR2 as ANQGSEA. The CDR3 totals 12 residues. CDR3 sequence: CSVEQSGNIQYF. The DNA of the CDR3 is TGCAGCGTTGAACAGAGCGGAAACATTCAGTACTTC.